This TCR beta chain was sequenced for a study of T cell responses to AZD1222 COVID-19 vaccine. Turning to this clone: The antigen is unknown.

Method: immunoSEQ multiplex PCR; TCRdb's copy keeps in-frame clones and lacks some. The repertoire consists of approximately 200,000 clones, with roughly 90% occurring once and the leading ten covering 3% to 3.5%. Study-level results: It should be noted that donors were predominantly white British and more often female, and clonal diversity was possibly underestimated.

The V end lost 3 bases, the J end lost 1 base, and 12 bases lay between the germline ends. CDR1 is KGHSH and CDR2 is LQKENI in the germline V gene. There are 15 residues in the CDR3. The specimen was peripheral blood, collected 28 days after the second AZD1222 dose. The V call is TRBV18, the J call TRBJ1-1; D possibly corresponds to TRBD1 (5 bases). This clonotype originated in an adult who received the AZD1222 COVID-19 vaccine. In DNA form, the CDR3 reads TGTGCCAGCTCACCGTGGACGGGGGAGAACACTGAAGCTTTCTTT. Translated: CASSPWTGENTEAFF.